The 2 T cell receptor beta chains presented below share a single source sample, sequenced in a study of OX40 agonist ivuxolimab in advanced cancers. TCRdb keeps only in-frame clones here, not all; method: immunoSEQ multiplex PCR. Here the sample spans 10,000 to 15,000 clones, about three quarters being singletons. The sequences come from CD4+ or CD8+ T cells sorted from blood, collected in a trial of the OX40 agonist ivuxolimab. These receptors were obtained from an adult with an advanced solid tumor such as melanoma, head and neck, liver or kidney cancer.

The chain employs TRBV30 and TRBJ2-2; D is uncertain. The germline gives CDR1 GTSNPN, CDR2 SVGIG (reference sequence). There are 12 residues in the CDR3. This CDR3 reads CASEANTGELFF. For the CDR3, the DNA is TGTGCTTCAGAGGCGAACACCGGGGAGCTGTTTTTT.

Only one count was recorded for this clone. The chain uses TRBV7-9 and TRBJ1-5; a weak D match, TRBD1 (5 bases). Germline V CDR1 and CDR2: SEHNR, FQNEAQ (reference sequence). The V end lost 3 bases, the J end lost 1 base, and 13 bases lay between the germline ends. The CDR3 runs 16 residues. DNA of the CDR3: TGTGCCAGCAGCTTGGGTGGTGGGGGAAGCAATCAGCCCCAGCATTTT. Translated: CASSLGGGGSNQPQHF.